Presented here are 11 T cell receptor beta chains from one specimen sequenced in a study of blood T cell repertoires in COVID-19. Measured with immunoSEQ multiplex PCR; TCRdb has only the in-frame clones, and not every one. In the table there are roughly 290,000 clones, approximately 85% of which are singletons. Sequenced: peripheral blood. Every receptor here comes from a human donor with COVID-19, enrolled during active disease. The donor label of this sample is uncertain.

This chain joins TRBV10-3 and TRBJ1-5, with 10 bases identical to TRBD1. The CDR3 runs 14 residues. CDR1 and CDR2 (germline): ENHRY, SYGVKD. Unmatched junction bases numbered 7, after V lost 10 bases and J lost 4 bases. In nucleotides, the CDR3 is TGTGCCACAATGGCGGGACAGGGGAATCAGCCCCAGCATTTT. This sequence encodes CATMAGQGNQPQHF.

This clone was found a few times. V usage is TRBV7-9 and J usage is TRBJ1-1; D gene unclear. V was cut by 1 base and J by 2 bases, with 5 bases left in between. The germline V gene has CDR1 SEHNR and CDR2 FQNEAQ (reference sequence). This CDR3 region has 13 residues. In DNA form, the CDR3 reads TGTGCCAGCAGCTTAGTAGTAAACACTGAAGCTTTCTTT. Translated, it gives CASSLVVNTEAFF. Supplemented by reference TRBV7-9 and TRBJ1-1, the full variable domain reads DTGVSQNPRHKITKRGQNVTFRCDPISEHNRLYWYRQTLGQGPEFLTYFQNEAQLEKSRLLSDRFSAERPKGSFSTLEIQRTEQGDSAMYLCASSLVVNTEAFFGQGTRLTVV.

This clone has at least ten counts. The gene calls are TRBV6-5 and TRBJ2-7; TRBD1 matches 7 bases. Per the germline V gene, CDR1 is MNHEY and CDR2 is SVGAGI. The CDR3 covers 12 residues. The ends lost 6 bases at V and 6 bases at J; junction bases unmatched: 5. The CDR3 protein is CASRTGNAEQYF. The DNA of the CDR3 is TGTGCCAGCAGGACAGGGAACGCCGAGCAGTACTTC.

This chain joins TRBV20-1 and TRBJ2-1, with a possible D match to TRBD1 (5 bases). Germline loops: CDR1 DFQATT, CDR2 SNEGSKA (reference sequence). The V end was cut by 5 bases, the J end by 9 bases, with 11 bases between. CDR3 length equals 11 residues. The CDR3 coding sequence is TGCAGTGCTTTCAGGGTCGCTGAGCAGTTCTTC. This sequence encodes CSAFRVAEQFF.

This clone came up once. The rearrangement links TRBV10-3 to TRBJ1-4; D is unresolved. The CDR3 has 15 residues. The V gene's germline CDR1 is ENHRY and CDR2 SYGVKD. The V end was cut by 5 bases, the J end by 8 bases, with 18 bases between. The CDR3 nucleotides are TGTGCCATCAGTAACGCCGGGAGCCTTGGGGAAAAACTGTTTTTT. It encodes CAISNAGSLGEKLFF.

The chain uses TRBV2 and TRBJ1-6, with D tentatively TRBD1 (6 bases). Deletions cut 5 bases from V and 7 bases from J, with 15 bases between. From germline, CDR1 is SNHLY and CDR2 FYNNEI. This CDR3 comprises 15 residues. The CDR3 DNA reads TGTGCCAGCAGTAAGAACAGGGTGGAGAATTCACCCCTCCACTTT. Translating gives CASSKNRVENSPLHF.

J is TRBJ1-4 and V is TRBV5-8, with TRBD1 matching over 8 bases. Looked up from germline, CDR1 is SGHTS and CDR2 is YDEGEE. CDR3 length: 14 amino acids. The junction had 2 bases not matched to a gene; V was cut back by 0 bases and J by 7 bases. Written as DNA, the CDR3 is TGTGCCAGCAGCTTGGACAGGGGGGGTGAAAAACTGTTTTTT. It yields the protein CASSLDRGGEKLFF.

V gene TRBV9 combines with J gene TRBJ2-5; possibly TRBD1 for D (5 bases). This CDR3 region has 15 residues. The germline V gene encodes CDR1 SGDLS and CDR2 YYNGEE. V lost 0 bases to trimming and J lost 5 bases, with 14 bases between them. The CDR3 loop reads CASSVAGASAETQYF. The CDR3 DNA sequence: TGTGCCAGCAGCGTAGCTGGGGCGTCAGCGGAGACCCAGTACTTC. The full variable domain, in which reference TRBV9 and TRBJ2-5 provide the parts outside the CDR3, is DSGVTQTPKHLITATGQRVTLRCSPRSGDLSVYWYQQSLDQGLQFLIQYYNGEERAKGNILERFSAQQFPDLHSELNLSSLELGDSALYFCASSVAGASAETQYFGPGTRLLVL.

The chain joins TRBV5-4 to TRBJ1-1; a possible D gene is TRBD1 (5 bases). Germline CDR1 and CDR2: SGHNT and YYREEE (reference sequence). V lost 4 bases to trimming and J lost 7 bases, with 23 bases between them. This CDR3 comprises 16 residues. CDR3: CASSISLTAAVGEAFF. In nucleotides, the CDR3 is TGTGCCAGCAGCATAAGTTTGACAGCCGCCGTAGGTGAAGCTTTCTTT. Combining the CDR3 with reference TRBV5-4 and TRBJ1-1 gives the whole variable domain ETGVTQSPTHLIKTRGQQVTLRCSSQSGHNTVSWYQQALGQGPQFIFQYYREEENGRGNFPPRFSGLQFPNYSSELNVNALELDDSALYLCASSISLTAAVGEAFFGQGTRLTVV.

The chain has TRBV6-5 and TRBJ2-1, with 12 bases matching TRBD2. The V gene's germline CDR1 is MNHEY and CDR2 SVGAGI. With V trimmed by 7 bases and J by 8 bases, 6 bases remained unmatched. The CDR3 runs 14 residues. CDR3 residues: CASKPTSGRDEQFF. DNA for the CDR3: TGTGCCAGCAAACCGACTAGCGGGAGAGATGAGCAGTTCTTC.

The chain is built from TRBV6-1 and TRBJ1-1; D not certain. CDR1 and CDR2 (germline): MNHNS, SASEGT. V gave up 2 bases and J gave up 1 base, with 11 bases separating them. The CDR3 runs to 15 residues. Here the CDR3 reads CASSETGYGNTEAFF. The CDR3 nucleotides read TGTGCCAGCAGTGAAACGGGGTACGGGAACACTGAAGCTTTCTTT.